Below, 31 T cell receptor beta chains from the same sample are listed, as sequenced in a study of Tregs in tolerant kidney transplant recipients. Using immunoSEQ multiplex PCR, the repertoire was profiled, and TCRdb retains in-frame clones only, with some absent. The sample lists some 74,000 clones, around 93% occurring once. The source was Tregs from blood, collected before the transplant. These receptors all come from a human donor who received a combined kidney and bone marrow transplant.

In regard to this clone: Other nucleotide sequences from this sample produce the same CDR3. The chain recombines TRBV28 with TRBJ1-2; 7 bases align to TRBD1. V shed 2 bases and J 0 bases; nucleotides not matched to a gene: 6. The CDR3 is 16 amino acids. Germline V gene lookup returns CDR1 MDHEN and CDR2 SYDVKM. The DNA of the CDR3 is TGTGCCAGCAGTTTAGACAGGGCTAATACTAACTATGGCTACACCTTC. This encodes CASSLDRANTNYGYTF.

This chain joins TRBV9 and TRBJ2-1; a weak D match, TRBD1 (6 bases). Looked up from germline, CDR1 is SGDLS and CDR2 is YYNGEE. Trimming removed 0 bases from V and 8 bases from J, with 15 bases in between. This CDR3 contains 15 residues. Here the CDR3 DNA reads TGTGCCAGCAGCGTAGTGACAGGACATAAAGATGAGCAGTTCTTC. This translates into CASSVVTGHKDEQFF.

The V gene is TRBV6-6, the J gene TRBJ2-7; D call uncertain. The CDR3 runs 15 residues. V was pared by 6 bases and J by 0 bases, with 15 bases between. Per the germline V gene, CDR1 is MNHNY and CDR2 is SVGAGI (reference sequence). The DNA for the CDR3 is TGTGCCAGCAGCCCGACCAGGCAGAACTCCTACGAGCAGTACTTC. Protein sequence: CASSPTRQNSYEQYF.

This chain links TRBV2 with TRBJ1-2; D gene uncertain. With 2 bases removed from V and 4 bases from J, the gap between germline ends came to 14 bases. Per germline, CDR1 SNHLY and CDR2 FYNNEI. The CDR3 has 15 residues. As DNA, the CDR3 is TGTGCCAGCAGTGAATCTAATGGACTTCGCTATGGCTACACCTTC. Translating it yields CASSESNGLRYGYTF.

This rearrangement joins TRBV7-2 to TRBJ2-1, with 12 bases matching TRBD2. Germline loops: CDR1 SGHTA, CDR2 FQGNSA. The CDR3 contains 16 residues. J lost 4 bases, V lost 2 bases, and 3 bases had no gene match. CDR3 sequence reads: CASSLWTSGTYNEQFF. As DNA, the CDR3 is TGTGCCAGCAGCTTATGGACTAGCGGGACATACAATGAGCAGTTCTTC.

V and J are TRBV7-2 and TRBJ1-6; 7 nucleotides match TRBD1. With 2 bases clipped from V and 7 bases from J, the junction kept 2 bases outside the gene matches. Germline V CDR1 and CDR2: SGHTA, FQGNSA. The length of the CDR3 is 14 residues. The CDR3 DNA reads as TGTGCCAGCAGCTTAAGGGACAGAAATTCACCCCTCCACTTT. Translated: CASSLRDRNSPLHF.

The J gene is TRBJ2-7, the V gene TRBV6-5; the D is unclear. The CDR3 consists of 13 residues. Germline CDR1 is MNHEY and CDR2 is SVGAGI. V lost 6 bases to trimming and J lost 1 base, with 10 bases between them. This CDR3 is CASSRTSSYEQYF. CDR3 sequence (DNA): TGTGCCAGCAGCCGCACATCTTCCTACGAGCAGTACTTC.

The chain recombines TRBV7-3 with TRBJ1-5, with TRBD1 identical over 8 bases. The length of the CDR3 is 18 residues. V shed 6 bases, J shed 0 bases, and the junction held 13 bases outside the gene matches. In germline, CDR1 is SGHTA, CDR2 FQGTGA. The CDR3 bases are TGTGCCAGCAGACGGGACAGGTACACGGGGTATAGCAATCAGCCCCAGCATTTT. This codes for CASRRDRYTGYSNQPQHF.

This chain uses TRBV19 with TRBJ2-5, with 9 nucleotides matching TRBD1. Germline CDR1 and CDR2: LNHDA and SQIVND (reference sequence). V dropped 9 bases and J dropped 5; count of bases not matched to a gene: 7. CDR3 length: 13 amino acids. In DNA, the CDR3 is TGTGCCAGCAGAACAGGGGGCCGTGAGACCCAGTACTTC. It codes for CASRTGGRETQYF.

The chain carries TRBV28 and TRBJ2-5, with TRBD1 identical over 7 bases. The better agreement between TRBJ2-7 and the DNA end casts doubt on the J call. This CDR3 region has 16 residues. Germline CDR1 is MDHEN and CDR2 is SYDVKM. The CDR3 DNA sequence: TGTGCCAGCAGCACGAGGGGGCTAGGTAACCCCTACGAGCAGTACTTC. Translation gives CASSTRGLGNPYEQYF.

The J gene is TRBJ2-3, the V gene TRBV10-2, with 10 bases aligning to TRBD1. The J segment lost 2 bases and the V segment lost 6 bases, leaving 5 bases of the junction unmatched. The CDR3 contains 15 residues. CDR1 WSHSY and CDR2 SAAADI come from the germline V gene. As DNA, the CDR3 is TGCGCCAGCAGAACCGGGACAGGGGTCACAGATACGCAGTATTTT. It codes for CASRTGTGVTDTQYF.

V is TRBV5-1 and J is TRBJ2-1; TRBD2 aligns across 13 bases. The CDR3 is made up of 16 amino acids. Germline V gene lookup returns CDR1 SGHRS and CDR2 YFSETQ. The ends lost 3 bases at V and 2 bases at J; junction bases unmatched: 2. This CDR3 reads CASSSTSGRAYNEQFF. CDR3 DNA: TGCGCCAGCAGCTCTACTAGCGGGAGGGCCTACAATGAGCAGTTCTTC.

This clone has a single count. The gene calls are TRBV19 and TRBJ2-5, with 7 bases aligning to TRBD2. The V gene end was trimmed by 6 bases and the J gene end by 4 bases; junction bases not matched to a gene: 17. Germline CDR1 reads LNHDA; CDR2 reads SQIVND (reference sequence). This CDR3 has 17 amino acids. CDR3 region: CASSLSQTSSRAETQYF. The DNA for the CDR3 is TGTGCCAGTAGCTTGTCGCAGACTAGCTCCCGGGCAGAGACCCAGTACTTC.

The chain uses TRBV5-8 and TRBJ2-2; 12 nucleotides agree with TRBD1. The CDR3 spans 18 residues. CDR1 and CDR2 (germline): SGHTS, YDEGEE. Trimming cost V 2 bases and J 6 bases; bases outside gene matches: 11. The CDR3 reads CASSLPGQGAFLPGELFF. As DNA, the CDR3 is TGTGCCAGCAGCTTACCGGGACAGGGGGCTTTTCTCCCCGGGGAGCTGTTTTTT.

J is TRBJ2-5 and V is TRBV20-1; TRBD1 aligns across 8 bases. This CDR3 contains 11 residues. J gave up 4 bases and V 6 bases, and 1 base lay outside the gene matches. Germline-derived CDR1 and CDR2 are DFQATT and SNEGSKA (reference sequence). The chain's CDR3 is CSAGQGETQYF. The CDR3 coding sequence is TGCAGTGCAGGACAGGGAGAGACCCAGTACTTC.

The CDR3: CASSSAGGGADTQYF. For the CDR3, the DNA is TGCGCCAGCAGCTCAGCCGGGGGTGGTGCAGATACGCAGTATTTT. The genes are TRBV5-1 and TRBJ2-3, with D maybe TRBD2 (6 bases). Per the germline V gene, CDR1 is SGHRS and CDR2 is YFSETQ. Between the trimmed V and J ends, which lost 3 bases and 4 bases, there was a span of 15 bases. The CDR3 covers 15 residues.

V gene TRBV7-2 combines with J gene TRBJ2-7, with 14 bases lining up with TRBD2. The V and J ends lost 7 bases and 7 bases, in that order; junction bases with no gene match: 9. Germline-derived CDR1 and CDR2 are SGHTA and FQGNSA. This CDR3 is 15 amino acids long. CDR3 in amino acids: CASTTGLAGVQEQYF. The DNA of the CDR3 is TGTGCCAGCACTACGGGACTAGCGGGAGTCCAAGAGCAGTACTTC. The full variable domain, in which reference TRBV7-2 and TRBJ2-7 provide the parts outside the CDR3, is GAGVSQSPSNKVTEKGKDVELRCDPISGHTALYWYRQSLGQGLEFLIYFQGNSAPDKSGLPSDRFSAERTGGSVSTLTIQRTQQEDSAVYLCASTTGLAGVQEQYFGPGTRLTVT.

The chain uses TRBV27 and TRBJ2-1, with 10 bases matching TRBD1. CDR1 and CDR2 (germline): MNHEY, SMNVEV (reference sequence). V lost 2 bases, J lost 8 bases, and 6 bases stayed unmatched. The CDR3 has 15 amino acids. The CDR3 coding sequence is TGTGCCAGCAGTTTAAAGGGACAGGGGAAGGATGAGCAGTTCTTC. Translation gives CASSLKGQGKDEQFF.

As regards this clone: A junction end diverges from the germline sequence, so it may reflect a read error. The CDR3 region has the DNA TGTGCCATCAGTTTATCTACAAAGACTGCCAAAAACATTCAGTACTTC. Protein product: CAISLSTKTAKNIQYF. This rearrangement joins TRBV28 to TRBJ2-4; the D is unclear. Per the germline V gene, CDR1 is MDHEN and CDR2 is SYDVKM. The CDR3 is made up of 16 amino acids.

V usage is TRBV7-2 and J usage is TRBJ2-1, with TRBD2 as a possible D gene (6 bases). Trimming removed 2 bases from V and 6 bases from J, with 11 bases in between. Germline V gene data show CDR1 as SGHTA and CDR2 as FQGNSA. The CDR3 sequence is 14 residues long. The CDR3 spells CASSLSLALNEQFF. CDR3 sequence (DNA): TGTGCCAGCAGCTTAAGTCTAGCGCTCAATGAGCAGTTCTTC. Full variable domain (rest looked up from reference TRBV7-2 and TRBJ2-1): GAGVSQSPSNKVTEKGKDVELRCDPISGHTALYWYRQSLGQGLEFLIYFQGNSAPDKSGLPSDRFSAERTGGSVSTLTIQRTQQEDSAVYLCASSLSLALNEQFFGPGTRLTVL.

The sample holds a few counts of this clone. J is TRBJ1-1 and V is TRBV7-2, with D uncertain. This CDR3 has 14 amino acids. V was clipped by 3 bases and J by 1 base, with 9 bases between them. CDR1 and CDR2 (germline): SGHTA, FQGNSA. The CDR3 sequence is CASSLRWENTEAFF. The CDR3 nucleotides are TGTGCCAGCAGCTTGAGATGGGAGAACACTGAAGCTTTCTTT.

V usage is TRBV28 and J usage is TRBJ1-2, with D perhaps matching TRBD1 (5 bases). The germline V gene encodes CDR1 MDHEN and CDR2 SYDVKM. This CDR3 is 18 amino acids long. V lost 4 bases and J lost 5, with 26 bases in between. CDR3 nucleotide sequence: TGTGCCAGCAGTTCCCCTAGTGACAGTAAAGGGTCCGGGTATGGCTACACCTTC. It translates to CASSSPSDSKGSGYGYTF.

The chain couples TRBV5-1 to TRBJ2-3; D gene uncertain. CDR3 length: 15 amino acids. Trimming left V 4 bases short and J 0 bases short, with 12 bases between. Germline V gene sequence: CDR1 SGHRS, CDR2 YFSETQ. CDR3 nucleotides: TGCGCCAGCAGCGCCGATCTTACTAGCACAGATACGCAGTATTTT. This gives the protein CASSADLTSTDTQYF.

V usage is TRBV5-1 and J usage is TRBJ1-4; D is undetermined. V lost 4 bases to trimming and J lost 0 bases, with 10 bases between them. From germline, CDR1 is SGHRS and CDR2 YFSETQ. The CDR3 is made up of 15 amino acids. CDR3 nucleotides: TGCGCCAGCAGCCCCGGACGTACAACTAATGAAAAACTGTTTTTT. Its protein is CASSPGRTTNEKLFF.

V is TRBV4-2 and J is TRBJ1-4; D gene ambiguous. Germline V gene sequence: CDR1 LGHNA, CDR2 YNFKEQ. V lost 0 bases, J lost 0 bases, and 5 bases lay in between. The CDR3 is 15 amino acids. The CDR3 protein is CASSQDRATNEKLFF. DNA of the CDR3: TGTGCCAGCAGCCAAGATCGGGCAACTAATGAAAAACTGTTTTTT.

The chain joins TRBV29-1 to TRBJ2-3; 12 nucleotides agree with TRBD2. Germline assignment: CDR1 SQVTM and CDR2 ANQGSEA. CDR3 length: 15 amino acids. Unmatched junction bases numbered 7, after V lost 7 bases and J lost 2 bases. CDR3: CSGGLAGGFTDTQYF. The CDR3 nucleotides are TGCAGCGGGGGGCTAGCGGGAGGGTTCACAGATACGCAGTATTTT.

V gene TRBV28 combines with J gene TRBJ2-1, with 14 positions matching TRBD2. This CDR3 has 19 residues. Germline V gene data show CDR1 as MDHEN and CDR2 as SYDVKM. J was trimmed by 7 bases and V by 2 bases; bases with no gene match: 13. The CDR3 coding sequence is TGTGCCAGCAGTTTAGGGACACGGTGGGGACTAGCGGGAGATAATGAGCAGTTCTTC. Amino acids: CASSLGTRWGLAGDNEQFF.

This sequence joins TRBV7-9 and TRBJ1-2, with D uncertain. The V gene's germline CDR1 is SEHNR and CDR2 FQNEAQ (reference sequence). Trimming cost V 1 base and J 3 bases, with 6 bases left between them. The CDR3 is made up of 13 amino acids. The CDR3 nucleotides read TGTGCCAGCAGCTTAGATATTGACTATGGCTACACCTTC. It yields the protein CASSLDIDYGYTF.

This sequence joins TRBV4-2 and TRBJ2-2; unclear D gene. CDR1 and CDR2 (germline): LGHNA, YNFKEQ. V lost 1 base, J lost 6 bases, and 12 bases lay in between. This CDR3 spans 15 amino acids. In DNA, the CDR3 is TGTGCCAGCAGCCAAGCTCGGACGGATTCCGGGGAGCTGTTTTTT. Translation gives CASSQARTDSGELFF.

The chain combines TRBV6-1 with TRBJ1-1, with D perhaps TRBD1 (5 bases). The length of the CDR3 is 14 residues. Germline assignment: CDR1 MNHNS and CDR2 SASEGT. Trimming took 6 bases from V and 0 from J, leaving 11 bases between them. In DNA form, the CDR3 reads TGTGCCAGCAGCGACACAGGACTGAACACTGAAGCTTTCTTT. Protein product: CASSDTGLNTEAFF.

The J gene is TRBJ1-3, the V gene TRBV18; D remains unclear. In germline, CDR1 is KGHSH, CDR2 LQKENI. V gave up 0 bases and J gave up 2 bases, with 8 bases separating them. The CDR3 runs 15 residues. This chain's CDR3 is CASSPPGVAGNTIYF. The CDR3 bases are TGTGCCAGCTCACCACCTGGGGTCGCTGGAAACACCATATATTTT.